Given below is one T cell receptor beta chain in context. Its antigen is unknown. This specimen comes from a study of T cell responses to AZD1222 COVID-19 vaccine. Regarding the study as a whole: White British donors predominated, females outnumbered males, and clonal diversity was possibly underestimated.

Here immunoSEQ multiplex PCR was the method, and the copy in TCRdb shows in-frame clones only, minus some. The sample gives about 130,000 clones, roughly 87% of which show up once; over 5% is in the top ten. Deletions cut 6 bases from V and 7 bases from J, with 15 bases between. Per germline, CDR1 SNHLY and CDR2 FYNNEI. The CDR3 sequence is 14 residues long. This TCR came from an adult who received the AZD1222 COVID-19 vaccine. The genes are TRBV2 and TRBJ1-4; a weak D match, TRBD1 (5 bases). Here the sequenced sample was peripheral blood, taken 28 days after the second AZD1222 dose. CDR3 region: CASRITGIGEKLFF. The DNA for the CDR3 is TGTGCCAGCAGGATAACAGGAATAGGTGAAAAACTGTTTTTT.